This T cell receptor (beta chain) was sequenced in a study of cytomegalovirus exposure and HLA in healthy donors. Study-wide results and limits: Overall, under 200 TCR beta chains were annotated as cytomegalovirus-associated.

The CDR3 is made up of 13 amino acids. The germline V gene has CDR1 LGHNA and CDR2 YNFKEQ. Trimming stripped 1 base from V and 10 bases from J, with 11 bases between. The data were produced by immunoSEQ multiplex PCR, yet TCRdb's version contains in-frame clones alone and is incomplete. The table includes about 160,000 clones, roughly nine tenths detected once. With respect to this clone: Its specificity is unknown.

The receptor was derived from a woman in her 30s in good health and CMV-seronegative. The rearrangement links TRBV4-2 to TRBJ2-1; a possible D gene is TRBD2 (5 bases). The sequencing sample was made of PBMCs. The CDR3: CASSQGYWEEQFF. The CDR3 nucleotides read TGTGCCAGCAGCCAAGGATACTGGGAGGAGCAGTTCTTC.